This entry describes one T cell receptor beta chain. The data were taken from a study of preoperative IRX-2 immunotherapy in early breast cancer. As to treatment: preoperative locoregional IRX-2 cytokine immunotherapy. This phase Ib study tested locoregional IRX-2 cytokine immunotherapy given before surgery. Assay: immunoSEQ multiplex PCR; the TCRdb copy retains only in-frame clones and omits some. The table records tens of thousands of clones, roughly 89% of them present only once. CDR1 and CDR2 from the germline V gene are MDHEN and SYDVKM. Trimming stripped 6 bases from V and 8 bases from J, with 22 bases between. This CDR3 spans 16 amino acids.

This sample comprised tumor tissue, obtained after IRX-2 immunotherapy. This TCR was recovered from a human donor with breast cancer. This rearrangement joins TRBV28 to TRBJ1-4, with a possible D match to TRBD1 (5 bases). CDR3 nucleotides: TGTGCCAGCAGCTCTGGAGAACCGGGACGACGGGAAAAACTGTTTTTT. It translates to CASSSGEPGRREKLFF.